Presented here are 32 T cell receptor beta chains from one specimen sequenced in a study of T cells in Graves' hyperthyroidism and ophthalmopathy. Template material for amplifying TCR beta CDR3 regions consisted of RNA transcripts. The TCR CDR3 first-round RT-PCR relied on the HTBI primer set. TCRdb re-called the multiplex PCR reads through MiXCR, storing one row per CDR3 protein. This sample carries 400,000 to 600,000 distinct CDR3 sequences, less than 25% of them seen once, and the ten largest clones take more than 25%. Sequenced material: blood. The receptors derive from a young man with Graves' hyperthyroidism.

CDR3 loop: CSGRRGVGFNEKLFF. In DNA, the CDR3 is TGCAGCGGCCGACGGGGAGTAGGTTTTAATGAAAAACTGTTTTTT. The chain uses TRBV29-1 and TRBJ1-4, with D hard to call. Germline assignment: CDR1 SQVTM and CDR2 ANQGSEA. V lost 7 bases and J lost 4, with 19 bases in between. The CDR3 is 15 amino acids.

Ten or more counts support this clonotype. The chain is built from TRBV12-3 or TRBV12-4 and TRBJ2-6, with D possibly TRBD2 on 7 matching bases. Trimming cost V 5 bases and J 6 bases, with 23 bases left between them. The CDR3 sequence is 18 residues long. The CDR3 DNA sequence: TGTGCCAGCAGTCGTAGCAGATTGGGGGGGCTTGAGGCCAACGTCCTGACTTTC. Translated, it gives CASSRSRLGGLEANVLTF.

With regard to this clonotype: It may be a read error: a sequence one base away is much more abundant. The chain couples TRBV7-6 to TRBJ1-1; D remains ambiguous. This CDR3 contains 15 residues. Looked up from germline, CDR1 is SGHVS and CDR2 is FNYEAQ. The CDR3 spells CASSPSKGTNTEACF. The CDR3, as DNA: TGTGCCAGCAGCCCGAGTAAAGGTACGAACACTGAAGCTTGCTTT.

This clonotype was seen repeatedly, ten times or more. The CDR3 coding sequence is TGTGCCAGCAACCAGGAACCAAATAGCAATCAGCCCCAGCATTTT. This encodes CASNQEPNSNQPQHF. V gene TRBV6-1 combines with J gene TRBJ1-5, with no clear D. Trimming removed 7 bases from V and 0 bases from J, with 13 bases in between. Germline V gene lookup returns CDR1 MNHNS and CDR2 SASEGT. CDR3 length: 15 amino acids.

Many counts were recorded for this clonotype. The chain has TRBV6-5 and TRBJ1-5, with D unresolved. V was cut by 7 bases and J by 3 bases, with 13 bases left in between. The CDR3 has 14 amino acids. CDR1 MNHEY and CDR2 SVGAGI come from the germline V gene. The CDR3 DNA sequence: TGTGCCAGCACCACACGAATCTACAATCAGCCCCAGCATTTT. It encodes CASTTRIYNQPQHF.

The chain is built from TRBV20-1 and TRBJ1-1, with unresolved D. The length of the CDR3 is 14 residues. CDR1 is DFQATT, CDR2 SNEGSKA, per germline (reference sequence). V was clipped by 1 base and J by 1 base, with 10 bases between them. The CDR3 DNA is TGCAGTGCTAGAGCCACAGAATGGAACACTGAAGCTTTCTTT. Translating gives CSARATEWNTEAFF.

The CDR3 loop reads CASSYSSGSAYEQYF. The CDR3 DNA follows: TGTGCCAGCAGTTACTCTTCGGGGTCTGCCTACGAGCAGTACTTC. The rearrangement links TRBV6-5 to TRBJ2-7, with D tentatively TRBD2 (5 bases). CDR1 MNHEY and CDR2 SVGAGI come from the germline V gene. V was trimmed by 0 bases and J by 2 bases, leaving 11 bases between them. This CDR3 is 15 amino acids long.

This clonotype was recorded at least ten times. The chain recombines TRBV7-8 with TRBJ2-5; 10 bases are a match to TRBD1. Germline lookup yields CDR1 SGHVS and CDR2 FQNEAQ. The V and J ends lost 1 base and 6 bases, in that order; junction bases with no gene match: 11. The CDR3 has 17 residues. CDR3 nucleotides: TGTGCCAGCAGCTTAGTGGCGGGCGGGGGACAGGGGAAGACCCAGTACTTC. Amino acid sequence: CASSLVAGGGQGKTQYF.

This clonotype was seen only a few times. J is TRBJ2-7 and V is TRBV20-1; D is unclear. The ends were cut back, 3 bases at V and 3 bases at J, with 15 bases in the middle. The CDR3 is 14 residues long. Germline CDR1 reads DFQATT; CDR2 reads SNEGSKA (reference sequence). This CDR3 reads CSASTFSPVYEQYF. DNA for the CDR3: TGCAGTGCTAGCACGTTTTCCCCAGTCTACGAGCAGTACTTC.

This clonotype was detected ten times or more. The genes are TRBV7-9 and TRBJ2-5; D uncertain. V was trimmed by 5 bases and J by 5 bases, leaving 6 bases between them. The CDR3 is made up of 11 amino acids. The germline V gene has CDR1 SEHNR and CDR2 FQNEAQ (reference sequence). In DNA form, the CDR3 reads TGTGCCAGCAGCCCGCTGGAGACCCAGTACTTC. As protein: CASSPLETQYF.

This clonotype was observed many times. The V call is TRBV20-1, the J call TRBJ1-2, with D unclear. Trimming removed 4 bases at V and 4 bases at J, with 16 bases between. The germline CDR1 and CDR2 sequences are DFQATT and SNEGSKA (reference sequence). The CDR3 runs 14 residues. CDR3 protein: CSATAPQVRYGYTF. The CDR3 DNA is TGCAGTGCTACCGCCCCCCAGGTGCGCTATGGCTACACCTTC.

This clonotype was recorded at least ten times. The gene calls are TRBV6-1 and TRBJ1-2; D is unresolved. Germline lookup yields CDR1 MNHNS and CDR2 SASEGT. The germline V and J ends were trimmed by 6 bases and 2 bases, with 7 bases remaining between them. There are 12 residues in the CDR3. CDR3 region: CASRTWNYGYTF. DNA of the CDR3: TGTGCCAGCAGGACCTGGAACTATGGCTACACCTTC.

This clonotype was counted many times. CDR3 sequence reads: CASSLAGAGSSYEQYF. The CDR3 DNA sequence: TGTGCCAGCAGCTTAGCCGGGGCGGGAAGCTCCTACGAGCAGTACTTC. The chain couples TRBV7-2 to TRBJ2-7; maybe TRBD2 (6 bases). The CDR3 totals 16 residues. Germline V gene lookup returns CDR1 SGHTA and CDR2 FQGNSA. V lost 0 bases to trimming and J lost 0 bases, with 12 bases between them.

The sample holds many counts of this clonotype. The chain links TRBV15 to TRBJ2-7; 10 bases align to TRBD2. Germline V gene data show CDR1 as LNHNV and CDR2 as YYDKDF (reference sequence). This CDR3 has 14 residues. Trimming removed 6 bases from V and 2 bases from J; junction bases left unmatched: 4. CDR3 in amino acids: CATSRTSGPYEQYF. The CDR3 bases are TGTGCCACCAGTAGGACTAGCGGTCCCTACGAGCAGTACTTC.

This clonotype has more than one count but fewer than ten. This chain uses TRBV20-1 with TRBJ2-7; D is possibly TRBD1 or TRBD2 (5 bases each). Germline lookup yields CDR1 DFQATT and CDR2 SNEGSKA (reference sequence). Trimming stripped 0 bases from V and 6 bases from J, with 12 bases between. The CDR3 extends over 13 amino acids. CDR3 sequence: CSARDLRGVEQYF. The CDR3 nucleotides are TGCAGTGCTAGAGACCTGAGAGGGGTCGAGCAGTACTTC.

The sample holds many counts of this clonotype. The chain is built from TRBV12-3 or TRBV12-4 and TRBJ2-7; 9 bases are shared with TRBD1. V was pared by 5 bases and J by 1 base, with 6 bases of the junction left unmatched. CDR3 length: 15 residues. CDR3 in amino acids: CASSPATGGSYEQYF. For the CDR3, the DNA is TGTGCCAGCAGTCCCGCGACAGGGGGGTCCTACGAGCAGTACTTC.

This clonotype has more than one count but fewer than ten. In nucleotides, the CDR3 is TGTGCCAGCAGCTTCCGACAGGGCAACATTCAGTACTTC. As protein: CASSFRQGNIQYF. The genes are TRBV11-2 and TRBJ2-4, with 7 bases lining up with TRBD1. The CDR3 consists of 13 residues. Germline loops: CDR1 SGHAT, CDR2 FQNNGV. The V and J ends lost 3 bases and 7 bases, in that order; junction bases with no gene match: 3.

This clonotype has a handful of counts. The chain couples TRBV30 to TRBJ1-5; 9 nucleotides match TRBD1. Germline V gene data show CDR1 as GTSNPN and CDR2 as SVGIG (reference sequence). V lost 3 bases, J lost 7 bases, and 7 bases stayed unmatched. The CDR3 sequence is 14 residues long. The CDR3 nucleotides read TGTGCCTGGAGGGCCGGGACAGGGTTACAGCCCCAGCATTTT. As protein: CAWRAGTGLQPQHF.

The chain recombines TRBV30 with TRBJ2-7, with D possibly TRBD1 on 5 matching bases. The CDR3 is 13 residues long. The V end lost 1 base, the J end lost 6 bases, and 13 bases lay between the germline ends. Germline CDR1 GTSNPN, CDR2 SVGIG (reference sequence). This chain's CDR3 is CAWSEGQGSEQYF. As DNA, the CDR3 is TGTGCCTGGAGTGAGGGGCAGGGTAGCGAGCAGTACTTC.

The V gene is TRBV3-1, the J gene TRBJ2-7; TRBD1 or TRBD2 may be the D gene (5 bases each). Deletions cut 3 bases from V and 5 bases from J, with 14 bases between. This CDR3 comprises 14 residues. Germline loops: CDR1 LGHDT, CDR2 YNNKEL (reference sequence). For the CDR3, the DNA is TGTGCCAGCAGCCATGGAAAGGGACGAGACGAGCAGTACTTC. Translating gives CASSHGKGRDEQYF.

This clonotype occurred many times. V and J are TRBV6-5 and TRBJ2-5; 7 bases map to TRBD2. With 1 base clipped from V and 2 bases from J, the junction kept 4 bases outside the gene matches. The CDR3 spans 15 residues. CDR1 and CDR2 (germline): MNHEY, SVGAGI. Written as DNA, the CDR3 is TGTGCCAGCAGTTACTTGGAAGCGGGGCAAGAGACCCAGTACTTC. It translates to CASSYLEAGQETQYF.

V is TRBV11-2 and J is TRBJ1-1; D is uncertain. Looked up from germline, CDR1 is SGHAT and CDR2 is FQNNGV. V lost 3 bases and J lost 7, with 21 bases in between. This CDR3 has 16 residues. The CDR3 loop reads CASSFFLAGGSNEAFF. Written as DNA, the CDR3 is TGTGCCAGCAGCTTTTTTCTAGCCGGCGGTTCAAATGAAGCTTTCTTT.

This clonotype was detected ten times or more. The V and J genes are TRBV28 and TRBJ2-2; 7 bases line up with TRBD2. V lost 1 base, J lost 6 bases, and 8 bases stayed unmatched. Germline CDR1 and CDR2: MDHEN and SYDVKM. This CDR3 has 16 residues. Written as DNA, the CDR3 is TGTGCCAGCAGTTTATTCCGCGACGGGAGGCCCGGGGAGCTGTTTTTT. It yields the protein CASSLFRDGRPGELFF.

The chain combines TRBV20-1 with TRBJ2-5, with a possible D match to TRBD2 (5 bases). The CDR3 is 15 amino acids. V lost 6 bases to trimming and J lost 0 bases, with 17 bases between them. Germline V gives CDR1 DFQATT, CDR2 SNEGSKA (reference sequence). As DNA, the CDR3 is TGCAGTGCCTACAACCGGTGGGAGTACCAAGAGACCCAGTACTTC. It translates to CSAYNRWEYQETQYF.

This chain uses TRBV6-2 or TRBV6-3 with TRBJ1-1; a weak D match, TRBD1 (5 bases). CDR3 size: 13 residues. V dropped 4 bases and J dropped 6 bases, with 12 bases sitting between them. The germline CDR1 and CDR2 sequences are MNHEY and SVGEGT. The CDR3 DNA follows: TGTGCCAGCAGTTTTGCAGGGTTCGCTGAAGCTTTCTTT. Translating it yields CASSFAGFAEAFF.

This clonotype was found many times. The CDR3 bases are TGTGCCAGCAGGGGCGGGTACGAGCAGTACTTC. This encodes CASRGGYEQYF. V is TRBV6-5 and J is TRBJ2-7; D perhaps matches TRBD2 (5 bases). The germline CDR1 and CDR2 sequences are MNHEY and SVGAGI. This CDR3 is built from 11 residues. V was cut by 6 bases and J by 4 bases, with 7 bases left in between.

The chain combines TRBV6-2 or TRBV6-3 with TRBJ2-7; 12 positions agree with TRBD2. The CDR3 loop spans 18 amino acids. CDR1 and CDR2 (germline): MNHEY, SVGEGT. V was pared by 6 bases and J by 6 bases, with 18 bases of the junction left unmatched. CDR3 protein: CASRQLPRTSGTRGEQYF. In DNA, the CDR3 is TGTGCCAGCAGACAACTTCCTCGGACTAGCGGGACGCGTGGCGAGCAGTACTTC.

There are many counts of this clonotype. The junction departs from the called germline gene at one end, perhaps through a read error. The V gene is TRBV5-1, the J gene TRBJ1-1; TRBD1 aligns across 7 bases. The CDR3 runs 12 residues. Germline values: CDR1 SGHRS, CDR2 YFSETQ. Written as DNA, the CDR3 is TGTGCCAGCAGTAACAGGGGCACTGAAGCTTTCTTT. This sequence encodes CASSNRGTEAFF.

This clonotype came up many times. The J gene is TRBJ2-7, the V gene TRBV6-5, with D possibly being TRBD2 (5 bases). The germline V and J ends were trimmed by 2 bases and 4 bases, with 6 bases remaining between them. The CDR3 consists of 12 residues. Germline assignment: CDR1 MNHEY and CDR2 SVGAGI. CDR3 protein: CASSYEGYEQYF. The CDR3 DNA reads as TGTGCCAGCAGTTACGAGGGTTACGAGCAGTACTTC.

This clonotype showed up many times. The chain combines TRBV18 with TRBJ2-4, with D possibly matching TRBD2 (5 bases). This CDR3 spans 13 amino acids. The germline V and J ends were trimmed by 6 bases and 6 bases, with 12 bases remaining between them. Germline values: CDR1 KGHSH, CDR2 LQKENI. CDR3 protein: CASSYREGNIQYF. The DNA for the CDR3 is TGTGCCAGCTCGTACCGGGAAGGAAACATTCAGTACTTC.

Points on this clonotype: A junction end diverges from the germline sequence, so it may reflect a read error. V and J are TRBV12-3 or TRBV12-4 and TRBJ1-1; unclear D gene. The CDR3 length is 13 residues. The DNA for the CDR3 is TGTGCCAGCAGTTTTTTAGGGCAGACTGATGCTTTCTTT. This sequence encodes CASSFLGQTDAFF.

The DNA for the CDR3 is TGCGCCAGCAGCTTGGAGGCCGGGACATCCCCCTACGAGCAGTACTTC. Translation gives CASSLEAGTSPYEQYF. V usage is TRBV5-1 and J usage is TRBJ2-7, with D tentatively TRBD1 (6 bases). CDR1 is SGHRS and CDR2 is YFSETQ in the germline V gene. The CDR3 is 16 amino acids. Trimming shortened V by 0 bases and J by 2 bases, and 15 bases separated the two germline ends. Drawing the rest from reference TRBV5-1 and TRBJ2-7, the complete variable domain is KAGVTQTPRYLIKTRGQQVTLSCSPISGHRSVSWYQQTPGQGLQFLFEYFSETQRNKGNFPGRFSGRQFSNSRSEMNVSTLELGDSALYLCASSLEAGTSPYEQYFGPGTRLTVT.